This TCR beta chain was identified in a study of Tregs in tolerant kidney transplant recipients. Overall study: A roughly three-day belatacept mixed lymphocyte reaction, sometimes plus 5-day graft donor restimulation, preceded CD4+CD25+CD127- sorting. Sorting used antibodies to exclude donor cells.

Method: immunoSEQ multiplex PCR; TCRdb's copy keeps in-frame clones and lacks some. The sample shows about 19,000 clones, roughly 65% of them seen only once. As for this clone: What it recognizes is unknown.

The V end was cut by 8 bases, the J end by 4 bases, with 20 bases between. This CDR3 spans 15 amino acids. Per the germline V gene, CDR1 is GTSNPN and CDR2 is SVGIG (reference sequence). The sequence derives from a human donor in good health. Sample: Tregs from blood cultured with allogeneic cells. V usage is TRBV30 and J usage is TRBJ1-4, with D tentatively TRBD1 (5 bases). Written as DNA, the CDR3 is TGTGCCGGTAACAAGGCAGGGAAGAGTAATGAAAAACTGTTTTTT. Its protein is CAGNKAGKSNEKLFF.